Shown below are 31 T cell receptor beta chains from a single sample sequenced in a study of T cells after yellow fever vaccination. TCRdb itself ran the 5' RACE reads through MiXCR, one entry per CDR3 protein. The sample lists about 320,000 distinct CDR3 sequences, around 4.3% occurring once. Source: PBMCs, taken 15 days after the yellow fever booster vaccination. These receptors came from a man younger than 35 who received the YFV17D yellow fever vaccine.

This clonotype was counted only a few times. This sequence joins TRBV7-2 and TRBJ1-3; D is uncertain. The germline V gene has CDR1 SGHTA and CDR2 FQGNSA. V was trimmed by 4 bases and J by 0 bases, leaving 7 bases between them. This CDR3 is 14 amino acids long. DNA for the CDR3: TGTGCCAGCAGCTCCCCTTACTCTGGAAACACCATATATTTT. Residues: CASSSPYSGNTIYF.

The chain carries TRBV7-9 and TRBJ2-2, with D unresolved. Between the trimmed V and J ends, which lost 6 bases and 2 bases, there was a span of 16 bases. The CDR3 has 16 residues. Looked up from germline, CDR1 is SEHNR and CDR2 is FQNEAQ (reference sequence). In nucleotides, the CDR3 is TGTGCCAGCAGAGATGACCCCTGGTCCAACACCGGGGAGCTGTTTTTT. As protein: CASRDDPWSNTGELFF.

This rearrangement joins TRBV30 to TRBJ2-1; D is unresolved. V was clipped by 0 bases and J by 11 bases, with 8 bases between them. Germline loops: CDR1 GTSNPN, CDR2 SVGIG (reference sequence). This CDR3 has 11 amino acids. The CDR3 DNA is TGTGCCTGGAGTGTAGGCCGTCAGCAGTTCTTC. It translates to CAWSVGRQQFF.

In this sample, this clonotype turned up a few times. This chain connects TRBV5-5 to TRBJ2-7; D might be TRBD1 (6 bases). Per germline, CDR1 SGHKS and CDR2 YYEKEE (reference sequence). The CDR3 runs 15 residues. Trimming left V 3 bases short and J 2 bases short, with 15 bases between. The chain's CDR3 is CASSSPGTPTYEQYF. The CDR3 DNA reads TGTGCCAGCAGCTCCCCCGGGACACCAACCTACGAGCAGTACTTC.

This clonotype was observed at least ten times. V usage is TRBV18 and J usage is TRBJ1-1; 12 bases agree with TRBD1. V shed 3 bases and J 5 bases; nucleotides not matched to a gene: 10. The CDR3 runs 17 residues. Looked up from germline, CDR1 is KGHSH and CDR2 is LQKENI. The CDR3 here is CASSPVGTGGVGTEAFF. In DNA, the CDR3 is TGTGCCAGCTCACCCGTGGGGACAGGGGGCGTAGGAACTGAAGCTTTCTTT.

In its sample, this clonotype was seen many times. The CDR3 bases are TGCAGTGCTATGGAGACAGGAGAAGCTACTTCACCCCTCCACTTT. It yields the protein CSAMETGEATSPLHF. The J gene is TRBJ1-6, the V gene TRBV20-1; D might be TRBD1 (6 bases). CDR3 size: 15 residues. Germline V gives CDR1 DFQATT, CDR2 SNEGSKA (reference sequence). V lost 4 bases and J 9 bases, leaving 19 bases between the germline ends.

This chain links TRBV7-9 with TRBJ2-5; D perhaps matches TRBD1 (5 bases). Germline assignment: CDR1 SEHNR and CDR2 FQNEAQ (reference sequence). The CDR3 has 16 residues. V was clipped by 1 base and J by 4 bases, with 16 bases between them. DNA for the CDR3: TGTGCCAGCAGCTTAGTGTTGGCAGGGATAGGAGAGACCCAGTACTTC. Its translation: CASSLVLAGIGETQYF.

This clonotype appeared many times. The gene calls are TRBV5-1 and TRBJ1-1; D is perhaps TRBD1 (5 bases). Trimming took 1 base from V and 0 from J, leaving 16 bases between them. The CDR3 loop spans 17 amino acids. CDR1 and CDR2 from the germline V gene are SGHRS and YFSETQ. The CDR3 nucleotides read TGCGCCAGCAGCTTGATAGGGCTCGGGGCCATGAACACTGAAGCTTTCTTT. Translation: CASSLIGLGAMNTEAFF. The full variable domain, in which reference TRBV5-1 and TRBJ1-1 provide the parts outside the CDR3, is KAGVTQTPRYLIKTRGQQVTLSCSPISGHRSVSWYQQTPGQGLQFLFEYFSETQRNKGNFPGRFSGRQFSNSRSEMNVSTLELGDSALYLCASSLIGLGAMNTEAFFGQGTRLTVV.

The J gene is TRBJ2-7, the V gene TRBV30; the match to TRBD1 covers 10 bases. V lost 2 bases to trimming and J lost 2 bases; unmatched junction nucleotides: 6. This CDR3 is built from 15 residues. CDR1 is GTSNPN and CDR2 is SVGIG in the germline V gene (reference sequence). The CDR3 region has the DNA TGTGCCTGGAGTACTCGGGACAGGGGAACCTACGAGCAGTACTTC. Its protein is CAWSTRDRGTYEQYF.

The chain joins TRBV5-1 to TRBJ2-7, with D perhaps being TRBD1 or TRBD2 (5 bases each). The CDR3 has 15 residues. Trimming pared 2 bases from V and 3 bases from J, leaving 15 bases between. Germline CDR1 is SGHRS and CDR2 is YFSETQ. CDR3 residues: CASSLSQGELYEQYF. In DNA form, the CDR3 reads TGCGCCAGCAGCTTAAGTCAGGGAGAGCTCTACGAGCAGTACTTC.

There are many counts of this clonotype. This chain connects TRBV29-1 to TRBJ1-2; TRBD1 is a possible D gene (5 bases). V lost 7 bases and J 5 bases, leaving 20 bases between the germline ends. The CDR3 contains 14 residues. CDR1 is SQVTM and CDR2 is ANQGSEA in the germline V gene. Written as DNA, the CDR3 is TGCAGCGCGTCTCCGGGGCAGCGGACTTATGGCTACACCTTC. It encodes CSASPGQRTYGYTF.

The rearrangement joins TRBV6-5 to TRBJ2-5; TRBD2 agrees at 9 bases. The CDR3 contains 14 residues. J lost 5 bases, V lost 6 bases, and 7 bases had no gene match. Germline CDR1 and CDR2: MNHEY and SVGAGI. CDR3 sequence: CASSAGGGSETQYF. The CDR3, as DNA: TGTGCCAGCAGCGCGGGGGGGGGTAGTGAGACCCAGTACTTC.

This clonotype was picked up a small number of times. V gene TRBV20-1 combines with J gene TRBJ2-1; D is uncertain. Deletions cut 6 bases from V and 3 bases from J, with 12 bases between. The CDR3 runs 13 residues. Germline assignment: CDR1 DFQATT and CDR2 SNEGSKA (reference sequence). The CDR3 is CSAGGGDYNEQFF. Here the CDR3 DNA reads TGCAGTGCAGGCGGCGGAGACTACAATGAGCAGTTCTTC.

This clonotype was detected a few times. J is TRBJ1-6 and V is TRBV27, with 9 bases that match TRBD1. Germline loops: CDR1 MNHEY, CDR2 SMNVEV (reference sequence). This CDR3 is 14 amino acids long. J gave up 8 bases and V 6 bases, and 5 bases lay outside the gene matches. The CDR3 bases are TGTGCCAGCAGCCATACAGGGGGCGATTCACCCCTCCACTTT. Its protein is CASSHTGGDSPLHF.

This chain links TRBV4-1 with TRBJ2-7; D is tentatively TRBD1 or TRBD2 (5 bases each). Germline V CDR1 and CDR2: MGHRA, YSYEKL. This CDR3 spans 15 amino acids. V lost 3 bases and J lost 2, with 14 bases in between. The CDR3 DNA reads TGCGCCAGCAGCCAGGCACCGGGACGAACCTACGAGCAGTACTTC. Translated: CASSQAPGRTYEQYF.

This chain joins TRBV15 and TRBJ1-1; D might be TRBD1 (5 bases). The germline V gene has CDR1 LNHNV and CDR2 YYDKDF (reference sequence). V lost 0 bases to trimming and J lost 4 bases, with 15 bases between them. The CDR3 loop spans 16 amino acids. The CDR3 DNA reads TGTGCCACCAGCAGAGAATGGGTCAGGGTGGGCACTGAAGCTTTCTTT. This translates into CATSREWVRVGTEAFF. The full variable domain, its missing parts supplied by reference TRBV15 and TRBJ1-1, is DAMVIQNPRYQVTQFGKPVTLSCSQTLNHNVMYWYQQKSSQAPKLLFHYYDKDFNNEADTPDNFQSRRPNTSFCFLDIRSPGLGDTAMYLCATSREWVRVGTEAFFGQGTRLTVV.

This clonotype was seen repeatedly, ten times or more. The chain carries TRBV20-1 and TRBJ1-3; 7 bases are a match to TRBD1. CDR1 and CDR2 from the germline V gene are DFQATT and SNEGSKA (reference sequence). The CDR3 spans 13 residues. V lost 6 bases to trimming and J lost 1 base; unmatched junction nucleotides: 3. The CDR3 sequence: CSAGQASGNTIYF. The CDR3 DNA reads TGCAGTGCAGGACAGGCATCTGGAAACACCATATATTTT.

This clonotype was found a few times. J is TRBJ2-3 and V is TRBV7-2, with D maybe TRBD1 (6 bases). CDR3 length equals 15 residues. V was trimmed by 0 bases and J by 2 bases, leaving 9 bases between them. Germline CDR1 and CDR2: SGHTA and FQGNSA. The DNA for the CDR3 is TGTGCCAGCAGCTTAGCGGGGGCCCACACAGATACGCAGTATTTT. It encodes CASSLAGAHTDTQYF.

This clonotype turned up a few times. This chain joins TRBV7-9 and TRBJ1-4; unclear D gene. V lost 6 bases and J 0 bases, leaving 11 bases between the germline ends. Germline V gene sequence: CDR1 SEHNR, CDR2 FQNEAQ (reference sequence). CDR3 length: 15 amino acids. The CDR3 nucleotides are TGTGCCAGCAGTTTTGCCCCTGCAACTAATGAAAAACTGTTTTTT. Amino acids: CASSFAPATNEKLFF.

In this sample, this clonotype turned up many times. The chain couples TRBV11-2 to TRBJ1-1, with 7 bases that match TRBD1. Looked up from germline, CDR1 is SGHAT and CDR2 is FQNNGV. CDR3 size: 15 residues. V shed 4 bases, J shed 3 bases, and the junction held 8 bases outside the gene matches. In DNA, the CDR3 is TGTGCCAGCAGCTCCGTCAAGGGGGCTTACACTGAAGCTTTCTTT. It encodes CASSSVKGAYTEAFF.

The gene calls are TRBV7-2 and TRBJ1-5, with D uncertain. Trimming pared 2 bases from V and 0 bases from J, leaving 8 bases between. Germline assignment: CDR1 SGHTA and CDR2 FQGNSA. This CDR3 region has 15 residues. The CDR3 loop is CASSLNSVSNQPQHF. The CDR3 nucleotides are TGTGCCAGCAGCTTAAATTCAGTTAGCAATCAGCCCCAGCATTTT.

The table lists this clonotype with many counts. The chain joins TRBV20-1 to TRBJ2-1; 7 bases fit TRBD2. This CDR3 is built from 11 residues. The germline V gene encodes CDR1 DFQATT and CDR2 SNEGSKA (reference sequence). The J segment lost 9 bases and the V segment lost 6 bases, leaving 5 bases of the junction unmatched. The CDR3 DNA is TGCAGTGCAACCAGGGAGGGTGAGCAGTTCTTC. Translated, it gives CSATREGEQFF.

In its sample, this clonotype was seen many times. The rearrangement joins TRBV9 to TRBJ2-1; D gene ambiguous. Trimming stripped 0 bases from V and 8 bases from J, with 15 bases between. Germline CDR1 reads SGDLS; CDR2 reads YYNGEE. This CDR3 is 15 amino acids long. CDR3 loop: CASSVGLWMGDEQFF. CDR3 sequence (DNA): TGTGCCAGCAGCGTAGGTCTCTGGATGGGCGATGAGCAGTTCTTC.

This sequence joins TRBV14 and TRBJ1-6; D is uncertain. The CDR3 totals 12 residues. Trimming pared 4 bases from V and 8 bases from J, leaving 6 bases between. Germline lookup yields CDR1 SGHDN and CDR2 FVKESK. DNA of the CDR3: TGTGCCAGCAGCCGTTACGATTCACCCCTCCACTTT. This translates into CASSRYDSPLHF.

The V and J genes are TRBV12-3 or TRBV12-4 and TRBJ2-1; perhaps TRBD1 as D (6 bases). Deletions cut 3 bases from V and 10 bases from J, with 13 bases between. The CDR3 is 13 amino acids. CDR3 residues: CASSLAARGEQFF. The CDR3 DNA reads TGTGCCAGCAGTTTGGCAGCCAGGGGAGAGCAGTTCTTC.

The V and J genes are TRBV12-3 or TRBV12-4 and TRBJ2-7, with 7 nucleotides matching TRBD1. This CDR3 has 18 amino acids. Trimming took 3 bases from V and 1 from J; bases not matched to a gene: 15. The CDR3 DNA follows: TGTGCCAGCAGTTTTAATCTCGGCTGGGGGACAGAATCCTACGAGCAGTACTTC. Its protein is CASSFNLGWGTESYEQYF.

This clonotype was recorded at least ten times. The CDR3 sequence: CATGVISSRNEQFF. CDR3 DNA sequence: TGTGCCACCGGGGTCATATCCAGTCGCAATGAGCAGTTCTTC. The chain joins TRBV27 to TRBJ2-1; a weak D match, TRBD2 (5 bases). Trimming stripped 10 bases from V and 6 bases from J, with 19 bases between. This CDR3 is 14 amino acids long. From germline, CDR1 is MNHEY and CDR2 SMNVEV (reference sequence).

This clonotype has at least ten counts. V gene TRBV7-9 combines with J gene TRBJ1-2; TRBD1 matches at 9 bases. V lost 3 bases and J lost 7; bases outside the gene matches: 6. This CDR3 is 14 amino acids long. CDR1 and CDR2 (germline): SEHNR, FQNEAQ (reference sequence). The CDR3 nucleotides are TGTGCCAGCAGCTTCGGACAGGGGATTTCTGGCTACACCTTC. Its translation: CASSFGQGISGYTF.

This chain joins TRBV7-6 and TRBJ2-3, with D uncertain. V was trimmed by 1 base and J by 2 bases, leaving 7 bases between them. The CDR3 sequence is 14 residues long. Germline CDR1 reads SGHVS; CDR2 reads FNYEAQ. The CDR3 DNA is TGTGCCAGCAGCTTAGTAGGGTACACAGATACGCAGTATTTT. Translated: CASSLVGYTDTQYF.

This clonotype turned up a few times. CDR3 sequence: CASSPETGVDYGYTF. The CDR3 DNA reads TGTGCCAGCTCACCGGAGACAGGGGTAGACTATGGCTACACCTTC. The rearrangement uses TRBV18 and TRBJ1-2; 8 bases are shared with TRBD1. This CDR3 has 15 amino acids. V dropped 3 bases and J dropped 3; count of bases not matched to a gene: 6. Looked up from germline, CDR1 is KGHSH and CDR2 is LQKENI.

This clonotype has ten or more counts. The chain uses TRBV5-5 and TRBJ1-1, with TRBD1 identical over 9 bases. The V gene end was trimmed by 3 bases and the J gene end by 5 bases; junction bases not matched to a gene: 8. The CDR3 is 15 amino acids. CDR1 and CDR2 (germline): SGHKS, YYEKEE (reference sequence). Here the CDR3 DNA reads TGTGCCAGCAGCTCCTCCGGGACAGGGTGGACTGAAGCTTTCTTT. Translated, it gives CASSSSGTGWTEAFF.